The TCR beta chain described here comes from a study of cytomegalovirus exposure and HLA in healthy donors. Study results and limitations: Differences between HLA loci emerged in a later analysis of TCR association rates, with DRB1 most and HLA-C fewest. Cytomegalovirus status was reportedly diagnosed by the classifier with high specificity and sensitivity. Per a prior analysis, the majority of TCR beta V segments were productive roughly 87% or roughly 30% of the time.

About this clone itself: Its antigen is not identified.

PCR employed 60 Vbeta and 13 Jbeta primers. Profiled with immunoSEQ multiplex PCR; TCRdb holds only in-frame clones, not every one. The sample consists of about 140,000 clones, 82% of them appearing once. The germline CDR1 and CDR2 sequences are LNHDA and SQIVND (reference sequence). This CDR3 contains 15 residues. V gave up 8 bases and J gave up 0 bases; unmatched junction bases: 5. The chain is built from TRBV19 and TRBJ1-4; 8 bases match TRBD1. Sequencing was carried out using PBMCs. The source is a man aged 25-40 years in good health and CMV-seropositive. CDR3 bases: TGTGCCAGTGGACAGGGCACAGCAACTAATGAAAAACTGTTTTTT. Its translation is CASGQGTATNEKLFF. Supplemented by reference TRBV19 and TRBJ1-4, the full variable domain reads DGGITQSPKYLFRKEGQNVTLSCEQNLNHDAMYWYRQDPGQGLRLIYYSQIVNDFQKGDIAEGYSVSREKKESFPLTVTSAQKNPTAFYLCASGQGTATNEKLFFGSGTQLSVL.